This T cell receptor beta chain derives from a study of tumor-infiltrating lymphocytes in primary liver carcinoma. Study context: Surgical resection treated primary liver carcinoma in the patients. Those enrolled were patients of both sexes, who were aged 30 to 69 years.

V was clipped by 0 bases and J by 7 bases, with 9 bases between them. This CDR3 region has 14 residues. The V gene's germline CDR1 is SEHNR and CDR2 FQNEAQ (reference sequence). Both blood RNA, taken from unsorted whole blood, and germline DNA were extracted. From approximately 0.5 ug of total RNA, TCR beta-specific cDNA was reverse-transcribed using a constant-region primer. Library construction for TCR beta comprised three nested multiplex PCR rounds performed with slightly modified ARM-PCR. It was with TRBV1-TRBV30 forward primers and a C-beta reverse primer that the first two PCR rounds were run, at roughly 9 cycles each. One entry per CDR3 protein results from TCRdb running MiXCR on the multiplex PCR reads. The sample holds fewer than 400,000 distinct CDR3 sequences, 50% to 75% seen once. Study-level points and caveats: Tumors had a significantly higher top-250-clone fraction than blood (p = 0.039).

This clonotype was found a few times. Antigen specificity is unknown. V is TRBV7-9 and J is TRBJ2-2; tentatively, D is TRBD2 (5 bases). The specimen sequenced was peripheral blood. The sequence was obtained from a woman aged 25 to 39 with primary liver carcinoma and hepatitis B virus infection. The DNA for the CDR3 is TGTGCCAGCAGCTTAGCAAGGAGCGGCGGGGAGCTGTTTTTT. This codes for CASSLARSGGELFF.